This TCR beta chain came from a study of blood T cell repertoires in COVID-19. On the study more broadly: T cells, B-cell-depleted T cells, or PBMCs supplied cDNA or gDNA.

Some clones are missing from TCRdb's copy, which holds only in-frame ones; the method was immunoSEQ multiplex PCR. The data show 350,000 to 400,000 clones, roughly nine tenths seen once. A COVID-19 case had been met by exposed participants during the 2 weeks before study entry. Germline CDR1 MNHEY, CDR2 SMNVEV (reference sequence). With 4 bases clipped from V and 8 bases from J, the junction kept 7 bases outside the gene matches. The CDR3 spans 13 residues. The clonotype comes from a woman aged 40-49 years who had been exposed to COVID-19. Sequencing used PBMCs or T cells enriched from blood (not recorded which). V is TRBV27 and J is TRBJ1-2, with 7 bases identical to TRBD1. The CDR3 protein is CASSWSTGVGYTF. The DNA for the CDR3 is TGTGCCAGCAGTTGGAGTACAGGGGTGGGCTACACCTTC.